Sequencing of this T cell receptor (beta chain) was carried out in a study of T cell repertoires in cytomegalovirus infection. The overall study: Both a matching HLA type and CMV infection were indicated by public TCR beta signatures. General study findings and limits: The cumulative frequency of public TCR beta families distinguished individuals who carried CMV together with the relevant HLA.

TCRdb fed the reads into MiXCR, producing one record per CDR3 protein. The sample has some 800,000 distinct CDR3 sequences; 25% to 30% are singletons. Per germline, CDR1 ENHRY and CDR2 SYGVKD. CDR3 length: 12 amino acids. Trimming stripped 6 bases from V and 9 bases from J, with 9 bases between. Remarks on this clonotype: The target antigen is unknown.

The material sequenced was cultured CD8+ T cells from PBMCs, taken from culture after CMV antigen stimulation. This TCR was recovered from a human donor in good health (CMV status not recorded). Some clones in this sample may be carry-over from other donors' samples. The chain employs TRBV10-3 and TRBJ1-6; D remains ambiguous. This CDR3 is CAISPVTSPLHF. The CDR3 DNA reads TGTGCCATCAGCCCGGTAACTTCACCCCTCCACTTT.